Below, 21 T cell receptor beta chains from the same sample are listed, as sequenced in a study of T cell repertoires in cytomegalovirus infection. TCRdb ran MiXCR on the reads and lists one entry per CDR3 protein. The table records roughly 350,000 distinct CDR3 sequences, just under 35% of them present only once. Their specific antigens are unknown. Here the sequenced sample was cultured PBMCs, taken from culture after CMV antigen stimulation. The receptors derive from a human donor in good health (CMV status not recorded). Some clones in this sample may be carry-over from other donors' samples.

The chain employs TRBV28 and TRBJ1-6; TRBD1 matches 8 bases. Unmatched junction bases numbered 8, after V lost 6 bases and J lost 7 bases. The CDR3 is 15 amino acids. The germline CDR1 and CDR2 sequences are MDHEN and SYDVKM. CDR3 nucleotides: TGTGCCAGCAGACCACGGGACAGGCCAAATTCACCCCTCCACTTT. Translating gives CASRPRDRPNSPLHF.

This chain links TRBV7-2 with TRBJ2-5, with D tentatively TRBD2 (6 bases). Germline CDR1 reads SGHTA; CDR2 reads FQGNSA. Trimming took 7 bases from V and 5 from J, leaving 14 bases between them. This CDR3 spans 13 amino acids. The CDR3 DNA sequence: TGTGCCAGCAATCGCCGGGGGAGCGAGACCCAGTACTTC. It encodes CASNRRGSETQYF.

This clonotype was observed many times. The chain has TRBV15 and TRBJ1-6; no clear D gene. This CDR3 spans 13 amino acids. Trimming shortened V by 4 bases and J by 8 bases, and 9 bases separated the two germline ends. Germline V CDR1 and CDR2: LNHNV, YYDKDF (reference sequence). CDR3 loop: CATSTGDDSPLHF. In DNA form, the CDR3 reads TGTGCCACCAGCACTGGGGATGATTCACCCCTCCACTTT.

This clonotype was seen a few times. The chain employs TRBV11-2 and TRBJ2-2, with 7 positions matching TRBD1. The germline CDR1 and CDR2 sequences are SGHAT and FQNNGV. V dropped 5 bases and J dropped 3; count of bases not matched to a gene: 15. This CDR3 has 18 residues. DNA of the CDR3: TGTGCCAGCAGCCAGGGTAGGGGGCGTTCCGGAGACACCGGGGAGCTGTTTTTT. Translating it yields CASSQGRGRSGDTGELFF.

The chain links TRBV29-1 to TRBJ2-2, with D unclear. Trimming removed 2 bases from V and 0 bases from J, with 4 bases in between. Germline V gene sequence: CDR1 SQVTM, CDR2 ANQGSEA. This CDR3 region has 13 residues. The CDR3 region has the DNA TGCAGCGTTGAAAAACCGAACACCGGGGAGCTGTTTTTT. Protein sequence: CSVEKPNTGELFF.

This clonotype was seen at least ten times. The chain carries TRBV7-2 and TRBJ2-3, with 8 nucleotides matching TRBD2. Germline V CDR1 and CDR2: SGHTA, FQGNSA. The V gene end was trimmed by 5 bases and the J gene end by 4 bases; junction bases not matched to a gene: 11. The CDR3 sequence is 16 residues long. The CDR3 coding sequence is TGTGCCAGCAGCCCAAGGACTAGCAGCCTTTCAGATACGCAGTATTTT. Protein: CASSPRTSSLSDTQYF.

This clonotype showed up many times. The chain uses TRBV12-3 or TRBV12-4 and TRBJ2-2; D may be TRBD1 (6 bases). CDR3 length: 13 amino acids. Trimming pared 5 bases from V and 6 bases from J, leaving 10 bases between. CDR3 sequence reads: CASSRTGSGELFF. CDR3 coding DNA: TGTGCCAGCAGTAGAACAGGGTCCGGGGAGCTGTTTTTT.

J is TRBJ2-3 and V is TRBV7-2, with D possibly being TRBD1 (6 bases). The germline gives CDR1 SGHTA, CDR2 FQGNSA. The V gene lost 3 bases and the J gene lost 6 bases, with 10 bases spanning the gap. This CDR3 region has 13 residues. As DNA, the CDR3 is TGTGCCAGCAGCTTTAACAGGGCCGATACGCAGTATTTT. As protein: CASSFNRADTQYF.

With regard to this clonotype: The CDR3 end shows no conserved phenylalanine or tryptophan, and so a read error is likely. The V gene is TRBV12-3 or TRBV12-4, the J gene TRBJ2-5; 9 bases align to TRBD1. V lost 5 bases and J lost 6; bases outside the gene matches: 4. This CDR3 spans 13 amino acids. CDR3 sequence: CASSTGGLKTQYL. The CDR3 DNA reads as TGTGCCAGCAGTACAGGGGGCTTGAAGACCCAGTACCTC.

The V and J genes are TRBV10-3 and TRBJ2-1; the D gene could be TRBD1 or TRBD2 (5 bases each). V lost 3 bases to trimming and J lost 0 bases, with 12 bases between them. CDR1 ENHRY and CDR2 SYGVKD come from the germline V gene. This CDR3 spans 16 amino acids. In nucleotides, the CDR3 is TGTGCCATCAGTGAATCGAGGGGAAGCTCCTACAATGAGCAGTTCTTC. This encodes CAISESRGSSYNEQFF.

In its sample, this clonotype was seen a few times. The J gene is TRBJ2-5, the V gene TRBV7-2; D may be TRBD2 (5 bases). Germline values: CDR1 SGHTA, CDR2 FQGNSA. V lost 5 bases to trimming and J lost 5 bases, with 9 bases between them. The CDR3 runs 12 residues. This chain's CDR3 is CASSEGRETQYF. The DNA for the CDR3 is TGTGCCAGCAGCGAGGGTAGGGAGACCCAGTACTTC.

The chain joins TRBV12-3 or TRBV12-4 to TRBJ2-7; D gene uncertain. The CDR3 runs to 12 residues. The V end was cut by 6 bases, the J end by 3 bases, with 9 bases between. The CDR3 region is CASRREFYEQYF. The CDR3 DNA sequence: TGTGCCAGCAGACGCGAATTCTACGAGCAGTACTTC.

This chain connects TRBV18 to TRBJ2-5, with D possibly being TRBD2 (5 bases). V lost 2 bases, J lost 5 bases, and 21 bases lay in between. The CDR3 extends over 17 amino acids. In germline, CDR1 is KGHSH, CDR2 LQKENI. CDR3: CASSPVVTALRGETQYF. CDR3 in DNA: TGTGCCAGCTCACCAGTCGTCACAGCCCTACGAGGGGAGACCCAGTACTTC.

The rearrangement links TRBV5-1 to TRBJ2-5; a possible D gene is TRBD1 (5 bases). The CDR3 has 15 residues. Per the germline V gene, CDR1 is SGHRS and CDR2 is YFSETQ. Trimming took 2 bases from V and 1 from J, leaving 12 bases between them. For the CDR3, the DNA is TGCGCCAGCAGCTTTGGATCAGGGTTCCAAGAGACCCAGTACTTC. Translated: CASSFGSGFQETQYF.

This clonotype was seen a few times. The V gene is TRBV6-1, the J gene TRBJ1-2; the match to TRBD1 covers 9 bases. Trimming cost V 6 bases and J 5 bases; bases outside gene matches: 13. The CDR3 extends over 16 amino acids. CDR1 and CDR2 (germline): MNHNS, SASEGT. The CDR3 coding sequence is TGTGCCAGCAGCCTCAAAGGCGTGGGACAGGGATATGGCTACACCTTC. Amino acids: CASSLKGVGQGYGYTF.

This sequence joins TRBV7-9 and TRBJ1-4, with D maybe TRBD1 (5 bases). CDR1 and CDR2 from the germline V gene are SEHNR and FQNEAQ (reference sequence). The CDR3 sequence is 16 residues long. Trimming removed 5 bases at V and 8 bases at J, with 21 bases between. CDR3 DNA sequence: TGTGCCAGCAGCGTAGGGACGGAAGTTAGATTGGAAAAACTGTTTTTT. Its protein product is CASSVGTEVRLEKLFF.

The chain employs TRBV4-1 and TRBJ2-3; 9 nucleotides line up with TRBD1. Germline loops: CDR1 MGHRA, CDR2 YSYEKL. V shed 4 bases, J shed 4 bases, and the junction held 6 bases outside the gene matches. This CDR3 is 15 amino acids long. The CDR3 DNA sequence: TGCGCCAGCAGCCCCGGGACAGGGATTCCAGATACGCAGTATTTT. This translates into CASSPGTGIPDTQYF.

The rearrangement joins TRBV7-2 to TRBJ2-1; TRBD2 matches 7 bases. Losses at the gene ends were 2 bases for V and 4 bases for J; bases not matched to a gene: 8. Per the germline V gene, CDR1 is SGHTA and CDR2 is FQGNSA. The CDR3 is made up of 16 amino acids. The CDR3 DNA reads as TGTGCCAGCAGCTTACTTTCTAGCGGACTATACAATGAGCAGTTCTTC. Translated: CASSLLSSGLYNEQFF.

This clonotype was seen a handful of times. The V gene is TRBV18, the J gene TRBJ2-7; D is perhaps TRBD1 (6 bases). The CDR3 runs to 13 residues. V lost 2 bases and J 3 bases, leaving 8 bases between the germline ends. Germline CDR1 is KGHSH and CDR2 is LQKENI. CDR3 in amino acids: CASSPGQSYEQYF. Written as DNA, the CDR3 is TGTGCCAGCTCACCAGGACAGAGCTACGAGCAGTACTTC.

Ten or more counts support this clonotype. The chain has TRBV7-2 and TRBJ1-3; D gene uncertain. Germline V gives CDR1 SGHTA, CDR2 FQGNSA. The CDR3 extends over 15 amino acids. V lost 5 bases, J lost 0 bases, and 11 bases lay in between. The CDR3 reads CASSGERFSGNTIYF. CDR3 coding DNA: TGTGCCAGCAGCGGGGAGAGGTTCTCTGGAAACACCATATATTTT.

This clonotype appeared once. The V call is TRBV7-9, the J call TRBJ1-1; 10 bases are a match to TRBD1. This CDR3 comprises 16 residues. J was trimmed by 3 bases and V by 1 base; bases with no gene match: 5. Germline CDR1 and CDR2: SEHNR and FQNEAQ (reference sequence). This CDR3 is CASSLGTGGYDTEAFF. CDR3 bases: TGTGCCAGCAGCTTAGGGACAGGGGGGTATGACACTGAAGCTTTCTTT.